A single sample is the source of the 18 T cell receptor beta chains below, sequenced in a study of blood T cell repertoires in COVID-19. Clones were read by immunoSEQ multiplex PCR, and TCRdb kept only the in-frame ones, dropping some. The repertoire holds tens of thousands of clones, approximately 80% seen once, with around a tenth in the top ten. Material: peripheral blood. The receptor source for this set is a man older than 75 with COVID-19, enrolled during active disease.

The gene calls are TRBV6-6 and TRBJ2-3, with 11 positions matching TRBD2. The CDR3 sequence is 16 residues long. CDR1 MNHNY and CDR2 SVGAGI come from the germline V gene (reference sequence). V shed 6 bases and J 2 bases; nucleotides not matched to a gene: 7. CDR3 sequence (DNA): TGTGCCAGCAGCCGCTTAGCGGGAGGGCCCACAGATACGCAGTATTTT. It encodes CASSRLAGGPTDTQYF.

The chain employs TRBV30 and TRBJ1-4, with D possibly matching TRBD1 (6 bases). CDR1 is GTSNPN and CDR2 is SVGIG in the germline V gene (reference sequence). The CDR3 loop spans 13 amino acids. V shed 2 bases and J shed 11 bases, with 15 bases lying between them. The CDR3 DNA reads TGTGCCTGGAGTTCGATCAGGACAGCGAAACTGTTTTTT. It encodes CAWSSIRTAKLFF. The full variable domain, its missing parts supplied by reference TRBV30 and TRBJ1-4, is SQTIHQWPATLVQPVGSPLSLECTVEGTSNPNLYWYRQAAGRGLQLLFYSVGIGQISSEVPQNLSASRPQDRQFILSSKKLLLSDSGFYLCAWSSIRTAKLFFGSGTQLSVL.

CDR3 sequence (DNA): TGTGCCAGCAGTCCCGCGGGGGGGATCCATTCACCCCTCCACTTT. Protein product: CASSPAGGIHSPLHF. This chain uses TRBV27 with TRBJ1-6; maybe TRBD1 (5 bases). V was shortened by 5 bases and J by 8 bases, with 16 bases between the two germline ends. The germline CDR1 and CDR2 sequences are MNHEY and SMNVEV (reference sequence). The CDR3 spans 15 residues.

V is TRBV3-1 (or the pseudogene TRBV3-2) and J is TRBJ2-7, with TRBD2 matching over 11 bases. The junction had 2 bases not matched to a gene; V was cut back by 4 bases and J by 0 bases. Germline V gene data show CDR1 as LGHDT and CDR2 as YNNKEL (reference sequence). This CDR3 spans 15 amino acids. CDR3 region: CASSPTSGSSYEQYF. As DNA, the CDR3 is TGTGCCAGCAGCCCTACTAGCGGGAGCTCCTACGAGCAGTACTTC.

The chain carries TRBV21-1 and TRBJ2-7; no check of the table's D call, TRBD2, against the DNA was made. TRBV21-1 is a pseudogene segment. CDR3 size: 15 residues. This CDR3 reads CASSKPKRSSYEQYV. In DNA form, the CDR3 reads TGTGCCAGCAGCAAACCCAAGAGAAGCTCCTACGAGCAGTACGTC.

This clone appeared once. CDR3 amino acids: CSVGPTGAHEQYF. The CDR3 DNA reads as TGCAGCGTTGGGCCTACAGGGGCCCACGAGCAGTACTTC. V usage is TRBV29-1 and J usage is TRBJ2-7, with 7 bases identical to TRBD1. V was pared by 4 bases and J by 5 bases, with 8 bases of the junction left unmatched. Germline lookup yields CDR1 SQVTM and CDR2 ANQGSEA. The CDR3 loop spans 13 amino acids.

V and J are TRBV6-5 and TRBJ1-1; possible D gene TRBD1, 5 bases. Between the trimmed V and J ends, which lost 6 bases and 3 bases, there was a span of 11 bases. The CDR3 consists of 13 residues. Germline-derived CDR1 and CDR2 are MNHEY and SVGAGI. Here the CDR3 reads CASRGSGDTEAFF. Here the CDR3 DNA reads TGTGCCAGCAGGGGATCGGGGGACACTGAAGCTTTCTTT.

The chain recombines TRBV7-2 with TRBJ2-7; TRBD2 aligns across 10 bases. J gave up 0 bases and V 5 bases, and 4 bases lay outside the gene matches. The germline V gene has CDR1 SGHTA and CDR2 FQGNSA. This CDR3 region has 15 residues. CDR3 sequence: CASSLRTSGSYEQYF. The CDR3 coding sequence is TGTGCCAGCAGCCTCCGGACTAGCGGCTCCTACGAGCAGTACTTC.

J is TRBJ2-1 and V is TRBV29-1; 14 bases agree with TRBD2. Per the germline V gene, CDR1 is SQVTM and CDR2 is ANQGSEA. V shed 4 bases and J 6 bases; nucleotides not matched to a gene: 2. CDR3 length: 14 amino acids. The CDR3, as DNA: TGCAGCGTTGTCGGACTAGCGGGGGGCAATGAGCAGTTCTTC. This gives the protein CSVVGLAGGNEQFF.

The rearrangement links TRBV6-5 to TRBJ2-1; a weak D match, TRBD2 (7 bases). From germline, CDR1 is MNHEY and CDR2 SVGAGI. The length of the CDR3 is 15 residues. Between the trimmed V and J ends, which lost 8 bases and 6 bases, there was a span of 20 bases. The CDR3 sequence is CASSEGGSSGNEQFF. CDR3 in DNA: TGTGCCAGCTCGGAGGGGGGGTCGTCGGGCAATGAGCAGTTCTTC.

V and J are TRBV14 and TRBJ1-1; weak D call: TRBD1 (5 bases). V shed 1 base and J shed 0 bases, with 12 bases lying between them. The CDR3 consists of 16 residues. From germline, CDR1 is SGHDN and CDR2 FVKESK. Here the CDR3 DNA reads TGTGCCAGCAGCCAAGTAGTGGGGGGAGTGAACACTGAAGCTTTCTTT. The encoded protein is CASSQVVGGVNTEAFF.

The genes are TRBV9 and TRBJ2-1; the match to TRBD2 covers 9 bases. V was pared by 0 bases and J by 5 bases, with 3 bases of the junction left unmatched. In germline, CDR1 is SGDLS, CDR2 YYNGEE. The length of the CDR3 is 15 residues. The CDR3 region has the DNA TGTGCCAGCAGCGTAGGACTAGCGGAACACAATGAGCAGTTCTTC. Protein: CASSVGLAEHNEQFF.

This chain joins TRBV18 and TRBJ2-5, with a weak D call TRBD2 (6 bases). The V gene lost 6 bases and the J gene lost 8 bases, with 13 bases spanning the gap. The CDR3 consists of 12 residues. Looked up from germline, CDR1 is KGHSH and CDR2 is LQKENI. CDR3 residues: CASSPGVGTQYF. The CDR3 DNA sequence: TGTGCCAGCTCCCCGGGGGTTGGAACCCAGTACTTC.

The chain couples TRBV5-8 to TRBJ1-2; 9 nucleotides match TRBD1. The V gene's germline CDR1 is SGHTS and CDR2 YDEGEE. This CDR3 has 19 amino acids. V dropped 3 bases and J dropped 0; count of bases not matched to a gene: 15. The CDR3 loop reads CASSYDLRDRDFTNYGYTF. In nucleotides, the CDR3 is TGTGCCAGCAGCTACGACCTACGGGACAGGGACTTCACTAACTATGGCTACACCTTC.

The chain employs TRBV9 and TRBJ1-2; D gene uncertain. This CDR3 region has 16 residues. CDR1 and CDR2 from the germline V gene are SGDLS and YYNGEE. Trimming removed 3 bases at V and 4 bases at J, with 19 bases between. The CDR3 reads CASSGPSVRVSYGYTF. The DNA of the CDR3 is TGTGCCAGCAGCGGTCCCTCCGTGAGGGTAAGCTATGGCTACACCTTC.

The chain has TRBV28 and TRBJ1-2, with 7 bases identical to TRBD1. Germline lookup yields CDR1 MDHEN and CDR2 SYDVKM. Unmatched junction bases numbered 12, after V lost 3 bases and J lost 8 bases. This CDR3 has 15 residues. DNA for the CDR3: TGTGCCAGCAGTTTGTGGGACAGTGAAATACGGGGCTACACCTTC. Its translation: CASSLWDSEIRGYTF.

Turning to this clone: One junction end disagrees with the germline gene, perhaps due to a read error. The identical CDR3 is also encoded by other nucleotide sequences in the sample. The chain employs TRBV28 and TRBJ1-1; possible D gene TRBD1, 6 bases. This CDR3 is built from 14 residues. The V gene's germline CDR1 is MDHEN and CDR2 SYDVKM. The CDR3 protein is CASRGPGHSTEAFF. In DNA form, the CDR3 reads TGTGCTAGCAGAGGACCGGGACACTCCACTGAAGCTTTCTTT. Full variable domain (rest looked up from reference TRBV28 and TRBJ1-1): DVKVTQSSRYLVKRTGEKVFLECVQDMDHENMFWYRQDPGLGLRLIYFSYDVKMKEKGDIPEGYSVSREKKERFSLILESASTNQTSMYLCASRGPGHSTEAFFGQGTRLTVV.

J is TRBJ2-1 and V is TRBV9; D call uncertain. Germline V gene data show CDR1 as SGDLS and CDR2 as YYNGEE. V gave up 0 bases and J gave up 4 bases, with 2 bases separating them. The CDR3 runs to 12 residues. The CDR3 sequence: CASSVAYNEQFF. In nucleotides, the CDR3 is TGTGCCAGCAGCGTAGCTTACAATGAGCAGTTCTTC.